These 23 T cell receptor beta chains were all obtained from the same sample, sequenced in a study of T cells in Graves' hyperthyroidism and ophthalmopathy. The TCR beta CDR3 regions underwent amplification using RNA transcripts as the source. TCR CDR3 regions were first amplified by RT-PCR with HTBI primers. TCRdb called the multiplex PCR reads again in MiXCR, with one record for every CDR3 protein. The sample records under 650,000 distinct CDR3 sequences, 15% to 20% being singletons. Sequenced: blood. These TCRs come from a woman aged 25 to 39 with Graves' hyperthyroidism.

This clonotype has a handful of counts. This sequence joins TRBV29-1 and TRBJ1-2; D is possibly TRBD1 (5 bases). The V end was cut by 7 bases, the J end by 6 bases, with 18 bases between. This CDR3 has 13 amino acids. The germline V gene has CDR1 SQVTM and CDR2 ANQGSEA. CDR3 sequence: CSGWGGTRHGYTF. The CDR3 DNA is TGCAGCGGGTGGGGAGGGACGCGGCATGGCTACACCTTC. Supplemented by reference TRBV29-1 and TRBJ1-2, the full variable domain reads SAVISQKPSRDICQRGTSLTIQCQVDSQVTMMFWYRQQPGQSLTLIATANQGSEATYESGFVIDKFPISRPNLTFSTLTVSNMSPEDSSIYLCSGWGGTRHGYTFGSGTRLTVV.

The table lists this clonotype with many counts. The rearrangement links TRBV27 to TRBJ2-1; 7 bases fit TRBD2. V lost 10 bases, J lost 8 bases, and 5 bases stayed unmatched. Germline V gene data show CDR1 as MNHEY and CDR2 as SMNVEV (reference sequence). The CDR3 covers 11 residues. Here the CDR3 reads CATIRGDEQFF. In DNA form, the CDR3 reads TGTGCCACCATACGGGGGGATGAGCAGTTCTTC.

This chain joins TRBV12-3 or TRBV12-4 and TRBJ1-1, with TRBD1 identical over 7 bases. The CDR3 spans 14 residues. The V segment lost 8 bases and the J segment 4 bases; nucleotides outside the gene matches: 10. The CDR3 loop reads CASSPLTGRTEAFF. The CDR3 nucleotides read TGTGCCAGCTCCCCACTGACAGGGCGCACTGAAGCTTTCTTT.

The CDR3 DNA is TGTGCCAGCAGTAGAGGAGGCTTTGGGGCCAACGTCCTGACTTTC. This encodes CASSRGGFGANVLTF. The genes are TRBV6-2 or TRBV6-3 and TRBJ2-6; D may be TRBD2 (5 bases). This CDR3 comprises 15 residues. CDR1 and CDR2 from the germline V gene are MNHEY and SVGEGT. V was clipped by 5 bases and J by 3 bases, with 11 bases between them.

This clonotype was recorded many times. V and J are TRBV29-1 and TRBJ2-1, with D perhaps matching TRBD1 or TRBD2 (5 bases each). This CDR3 comprises 16 residues. V was cut by 3 bases and J by 3 bases, with 18 bases left in between. Germline CDR1 reads SQVTM; CDR2 reads ANQGSEA. The CDR3 protein is CSVEVRGRSVYNEQFF. The CDR3 bases are TGCAGCGTTGAGGTGAGGGGACGTTCCGTCTACAATGAGCAGTTCTTC.

This clonotype was seen more than once but under ten times. The rearrangement links TRBV24-1 to TRBJ2-2; unclear D gene. V shed 1 base and J shed 0 bases, with 5 bases lying between them. CDR1 KGHDR and CDR2 SFDVKD come from the germline V gene. CDR3 length: 15 residues. DNA for the CDR3: TGTGCCACCAGTGATTTTGGCGCGAACACCGGGGAGCTGTTTTTT. This codes for CATSDFGANTGELFF.

The chain couples TRBV7-9 to TRBJ1-2, with a weak D call TRBD1 (6 bases). There are 15 residues in the CDR3. CDR1 is SEHNR, CDR2 FQNEAQ, per germline (reference sequence). Trimming cost V 3 bases and J 8 bases, with 19 bases left between them. CDR3 sequence: CASSLGTLLLRGYTF. The CDR3 nucleotides are TGTGCCAGCAGCTTGGGGACACTTTTACTTAGGGGCTACACCTTC. The variable domain in full, with the rest retrieved from reference TRBV7-9 and TRBJ1-2, is DTGVSQNPRHKITKRGQNVTFRCDPISEHNRLYWYRQTLGQGPEFLTYFQNEAQLEKSRLLSDRFSAERPKGSFSTLEIQRTEQGDSAMYLCASSLGTLLLRGYTFGSGTRLTVV.

V is TRBV28 and J is TRBJ2-7; 9 bases are shared with TRBD1. The CDR3 extends over 16 amino acids. From germline, CDR1 is MDHEN and CDR2 SYDVKM. With 7 bases clipped from V and 3 bases from J, the junction kept 13 bases outside the gene matches. DNA of the CDR3: TGTGCCAGCACCACCCCAAAGGGACAGGGCCGCTACGAGCAGTACTTC. Protein sequence: CASTTPKGQGRYEQYF.

This rearrangement joins TRBV7-3 to TRBJ2-5; the match to TRBD2 covers 11 bases. With V trimmed by 6 bases and J by 4 bases, 7 bases remained unmatched. There are 15 residues in the CDR3. Germline-derived CDR1 and CDR2 are SGHTA and FQGTGA. The CDR3 sequence is CASRRSGRAIETQYF. DNA for the CDR3: TGTGCCAGCAGACGTAGCGGGAGGGCCATAGAGACCCAGTACTTC.

The V call is TRBV7-2, the J call TRBJ2-1; D is perhaps TRBD2 (5 bases). The end of the DNA is better explained by TRBJ2-7, so the J call may be wrong. Germline V gene lookup returns CDR1 SGHTA and CDR2 FQGNSA. The length of the CDR3 is 15 residues. Here the CDR3 DNA reads TGTGCCAGCACCCCCCGAGGGAGTTCCTACAATGAGCAGTACTTC. Protein sequence: CASTPRGSSYNEQYF.

Notes on this clonotype: A much larger clone differs from this one at a single base, so this may be a read error. The missing conserved phenylalanine or tryptophan at the end of this CDR3 makes a read error likely. J is TRBJ2-7 and V is TRBV30, with TRBD2 matching over 12 bases. This CDR3 comprises 15 residues. V lost 0 bases, J lost 3 bases, and 3 bases stayed unmatched. Per germline, CDR1 GTSNPN and CDR2 SVGIG (reference sequence). The CDR3 spells CAWSVRTSGNYEQYL. The CDR3 coding sequence is TGTGCCTGGAGTGTACGGACTAGCGGGAACTACGAGCAGTACCTC.

In this sample, this clonotype turned up many times. This chain uses TRBV12-3 or TRBV12-4 with TRBJ1-1; D perhaps matches TRBD1 (5 bases). Trimming removed 7 bases from V and 1 base from J, with 10 bases in between. The CDR3 has 13 amino acids. For the CDR3, the DNA is TGTGCCAGCAATCCCAGGGCGAACACTGAAGCTTTCTTT. Protein: CASNPRANTEAFF.

This clonotype was detected ten times or more. The chain is built from TRBV18 and TRBJ2-5; no clear D gene. V was trimmed by 3 bases and J by 0 bases, leaving 5 bases between them. Germline V gene sequence: CDR1 KGHSH, CDR2 LQKENI. The CDR3 contains 13 residues. The CDR3 region has the DNA TGTGCCAGCTCACCCGCGTACCAAGAGACCCAGTACTTC. Translating it yields CASSPAYQETQYF.

J is TRBJ2-3 and V is TRBV6-5, with D perhaps TRBD2 (6 bases). CDR3 length: 15 amino acids. Germline CDR1 reads MNHEY; CDR2 reads SVGAGI. The V and J ends lost 2 bases and 0 bases respectively, with 9 bases between them. As DNA, the CDR3 is TGTGCCAGCAGTTACGGGGGGACTAGCACAGATACGCAGTATTTT. Its protein product is CASSYGGTSTDTQYF.

This clonotype was found a few times. This chain links TRBV29-1 with TRBJ1-1; D is ambiguous. This CDR3 region has 12 residues. Germline lookup yields CDR1 SQVTM and CDR2 ANQGSEA. Trimming removed 6 bases from V and 2 bases from J, with 10 bases in between. CDR3 sequence reads: CSVMDGNTEAFF. CDR3 coding DNA: TGCAGCGTGATGGACGGAAACACTGAAGCTTTCTTT.

The chain joins TRBV11-2 to TRBJ2-2; a possible D gene is TRBD2 (5 bases). The CDR3 runs 15 residues. Germline V CDR1 and CDR2: SGHAT, FQNNGV. Between the trimmed V and J ends, which lost 8 bases and 1 base, there was a span of 14 bases. CDR3 residues: CASYDRRGNTGELFF. The DNA of the CDR3 is TGTGCCAGCTACGACCGCCGGGGGAACACCGGGGAGCTGTTTTTT.

For the CDR3, the DNA is TGCAGTGCTAGAGGAACTAGCGGGAGGGATGCCTACGAGCAGTACTTC. The encoded protein is CSARGTSGRDAYEQYF. V is TRBV20-1 and J is TRBJ2-7, with 13 bases identical to TRBD2. The germline V gene encodes CDR1 DFQATT and CDR2 SNEGSKA (reference sequence). This CDR3 has 16 residues. Germline trimming cut 1 base from V and 2 bases from J; bases unmatched to any gene: 5.

This clonotype has at least ten counts. The CDR3 nucleotides read TGTGCCAGCAGCTCGGGACTAGCGGGAGAGGGGACCCAGTACTTC. Its protein is CASSSGLAGEGTQYF. The rearrangement uses TRBV7-3 and TRBJ2-5, with 14 nucleotides matching TRBD2. The CDR3 is made up of 15 amino acids. After removal of 4 bases from V and 7 bases from J, the junction contained 5 bases not matched to a gene. Germline V gene data show CDR1 as SGHTA and CDR2 as FQGTGA.

This clonotype was counted at least ten times. J is TRBJ2-5 and V is TRBV28; 9 bases fit TRBD2. The V segment lost 2 bases and the J segment 0 bases; nucleotides outside the gene matches: 7. Germline-derived CDR1 and CDR2 are MDHEN and SYDVKM. The CDR3 length is 17 residues. CDR3 nucleotide sequence: TGTGCCAGCAGTTTAGCGGGAGGGACGACGTACCAAGAGACCCAGTACTTC. It translates to CASSLAGGTTYQETQYF.

This clonotype was seen a handful of times. A much larger clone sits a single nucleotide away, making a read error possible. The rearrangement joins TRBV27 to TRBJ2-1; D call uncertain. The length of the CDR3 is 10 residues. CDR1 is MNHEY, CDR2 SMNVEV, per germline (reference sequence). CDR3 sequence reads: CANSFDEQFF. The CDR3 nucleotides read TGTGCCAACAGTTTCGATGAGCAGTTCTTC.

This clonotype was counted a few times. The chain employs TRBV5-8 and TRBJ2-7, with D perhaps TRBD1 (5 bases). This CDR3 has 12 amino acids. With 2 bases removed from V and 7 bases from J, the gap between germline ends came to 10 bases. Germline V CDR1 and CDR2: SGHTS, YDEGEE. CDR3 sequence: CASSFDRFEQYF. In nucleotides, the CDR3 is TGTGCCAGCAGCTTCGACAGATTTGAGCAGTACTTC.

This clonotype was found many times. This sequence joins TRBV30 and TRBJ2-5, with D unclear. Trimming removed 0 bases at V and 5 bases at J, with 10 bases between. CDR1 is GTSNPN, CDR2 SVGIG, per germline (reference sequence). There are 13 residues in the CDR3. The CDR3 DNA is TGTGCCTGGAGTGTAGGGTCTTCCGAGACCCAGTACTTC. It specifies CAWSVGSSETQYF.

This clonotype was picked up many times. The chain has TRBV12-3 or TRBV12-4 and TRBJ2-3, with TRBD2 matching 7 bases. V was clipped by 6 bases and J by 6 bases; unmatched bases: 15. The CDR3 has 16 residues. For the CDR3, the DNA is TGTGCCAGCAGCCACCCTGGGCGGGAGCTGGGGGATACGCAGTATTTT. Its translation is CASSHPGRELGDTQYF.